This T cell receptor (beta chain) derives from a study of CD8+ T cells in alopecia areata. Germline values: CDR1 SQVTM, CDR2 ANQGSEA. This CDR3 comprises 14 residues. V lost 7 bases and J 5 bases, leaving 20 bases between the germline ends. RNA, once extracted, was reverse transcribed into cDNA for use as the sequencing template. Produced via immunoSEQ multiplex PCR; TCRdb's table is partial and in-frame only. The table lists 150,000 to 200,000 clones, roughly 50% of them singletons. The source material was CD4+ T cells sorted from blood. The source is a human donor in good health. The chain combines TRBV29-1 with TRBJ2-5, with D uncertain. CDR3 sequence: CSAVGSLLGETQYF. The CDR3 DNA is TGCAGCGCAGTGGGCAGCCTCCTGGGGGAGACCCAGTACTTC.